This T cell receptor beta chain came from a study of T cells in tumors after PD-1 blockade. Across the study: Either cemiplimab 350 mg every 2 weeks or pembrolizumab 200 mg every 3 weeks was given. Points from the study as a whole: Blood contained roughly 43% of the tumor's TCR clonotypes.

In regard to this clone: Its antigen is not known.

Clones were sequenced by immunoSEQ multiplex PCR, and TCRdb holds only the in-frame ones, with some missing. The sample shows 15,000 to 20,000 clones, roughly 80% of them seen only once. The CDR3 covers 11 residues. V lost 5 bases to trimming and J lost 2 bases, with 0 bases between them. Germline values: CDR1 SGHNT, CDR2 YENEEA. Template: tumor biopsy or peripheral blood genomic DNA, about 616-6,004 ng per sample. The sample consisted of PBMCs, taken after anti-PD-1 therapy. The TCR comes from a human donor with advanced basal cell or squamous cell carcinoma (not recorded which). The rearrangement uses TRBV11-3 and TRBJ2-2; no reliable D call. CDR3 DNA: TGTGCCAGCAGCAACACCGGGGAGCTGTTTTTT. It specifies CASSNTGELFF.